This TCR beta chain is drawn from a study of OX40 agonist ivuxolimab in advanced cancers. Study at large: The patients got ivuxolimab, which is an agonistic anti-OX40 (CD134) antibody. It was permissible to have had prior anti-PD-1, anti-PD-L1 or anti-CTLA-4 therapy, and around 43% had some.

The germline CDR1 and CDR2 sequences are MDHEN and SYDVKM. This CDR3 has 13 amino acids. V shed 7 bases, J shed 4 bases, and the junction held 4 bases outside the gene matches. Clones were sequenced by immunoSEQ multiplex PCR, and TCRdb holds only the in-frame ones, with some missing. The sample has around 60,000 clones, 85% to 95% seen once. This TCR was sampled from an adult with an advanced solid tumor such as melanoma, head and neck, liver or kidney cancer. Material: CD4+ or CD8+ T cells sorted from blood, obtained in a trial of the OX40 agonist ivuxolimab. The J gene is TRBJ2-1, the V gene TRBV28; 7 nucleotides align to TRBD2. The CDR3: CASIQRGYNEQFF. CDR3 coding DNA: TGTGCCAGCATCCAGCGGGGATACAATGAGCAGTTCTTC.